Reported below is one TCR beta chain. The antigen is undetermined. This entry belongs to a study of beta chain features in type 1 diabetes. At the level of the study: Healthy donors resembled patients in age, gender and cell yields. The examined sorted cells totaled 85 million to 120 million across samples.

Study-wide points: A PCR bias possibly favoring shorter templates would apply equally to patients and controls. TCRB CDR3s from Type 1 diabetes patients were moderately but significantly shorter in all four CD4+ subsets.

Sequenced material consisted of expressed TCRB transcripts (all of the isolated RNA was reverse transcribed). Clones were sequenced by immunoSEQ multiplex PCR, and TCRdb holds only the in-frame ones, with some missing. The profile shows approximately 50,000 clones, about three fifths of them singletons. This TCR was sampled from a woman aged 25 to 45 with type 1 diabetes. Sample: stem cell memory CD4+ T cells from blood.

In nucleotides, the CDR3 is TGCAGCGTCACCAAAGCAGGGGGTACCACTGAAGCTTTCTTT. Its translation is CSVTKAGGTTEAFF. The chain joins TRBV29-1 to TRBJ1-1; TRBD1 matches at 7 bases. The CDR3 runs 14 residues. With V trimmed by 6 bases and J by 4 bases, 11 bases remained unmatched. Germline lookup yields CDR1 SQVTM and CDR2 ANQGSEA.